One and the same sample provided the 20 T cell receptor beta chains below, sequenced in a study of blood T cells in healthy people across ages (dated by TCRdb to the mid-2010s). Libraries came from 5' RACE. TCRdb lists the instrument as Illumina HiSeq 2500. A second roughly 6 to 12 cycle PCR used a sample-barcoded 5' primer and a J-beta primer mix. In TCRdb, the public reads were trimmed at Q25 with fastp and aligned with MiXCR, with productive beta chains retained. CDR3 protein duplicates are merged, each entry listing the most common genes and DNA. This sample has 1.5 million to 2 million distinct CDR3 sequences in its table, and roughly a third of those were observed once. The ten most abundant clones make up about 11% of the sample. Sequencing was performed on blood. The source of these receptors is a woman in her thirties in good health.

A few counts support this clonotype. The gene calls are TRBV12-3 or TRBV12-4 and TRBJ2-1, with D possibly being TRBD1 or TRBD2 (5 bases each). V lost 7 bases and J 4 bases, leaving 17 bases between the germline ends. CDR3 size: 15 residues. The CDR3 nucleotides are TGTGCCAGCACCGTAACGGGGACGAAGTACAATGAGCAGTTCTTC. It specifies CASTVTGTKYNEQFF.

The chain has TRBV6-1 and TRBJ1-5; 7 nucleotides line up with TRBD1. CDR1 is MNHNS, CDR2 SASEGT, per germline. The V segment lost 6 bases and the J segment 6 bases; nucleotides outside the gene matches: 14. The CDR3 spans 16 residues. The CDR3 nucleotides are TGTGCCAGCAGCCTTCAAGGACAGGTTGGTGGTCAGCCCCAGCATTTT. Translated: CASSLQGQVGGQPQHF.

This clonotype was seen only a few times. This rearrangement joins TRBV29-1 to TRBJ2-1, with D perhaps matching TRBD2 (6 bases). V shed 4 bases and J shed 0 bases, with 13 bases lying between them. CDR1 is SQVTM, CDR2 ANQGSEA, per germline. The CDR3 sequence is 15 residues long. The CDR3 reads CSVVVQGGSYNEQFF. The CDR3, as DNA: TGCAGCGTTGTGGTCCAGGGAGGCTCCTACAATGAGCAGTTCTTC.

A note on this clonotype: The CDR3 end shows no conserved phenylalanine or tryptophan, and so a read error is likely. CDR3 in amino acids: CASSRGIQLATDTQYC. In nucleotides, the CDR3 is TGTGCCAGCAGTAGAGGAATTCAACTAGCCACAGATACGCAGTATTGT. The rearrangement joins TRBV27 to TRBJ2-3, with TRBD2 as a possible D gene (6 bases). V gave up 5 bases and J gave up 2 bases, with 17 bases separating them. Germline V gives CDR1 MNHEY, CDR2 SMNVEV (reference sequence). The CDR3 sequence is 16 residues long.

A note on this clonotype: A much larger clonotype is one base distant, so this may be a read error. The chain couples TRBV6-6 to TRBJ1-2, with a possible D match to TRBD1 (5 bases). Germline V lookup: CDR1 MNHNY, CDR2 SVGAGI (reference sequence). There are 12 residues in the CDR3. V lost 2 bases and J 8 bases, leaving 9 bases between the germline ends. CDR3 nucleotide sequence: TGTGCCAGCAGTTACAGGGGCAACGGCTACACCTTC. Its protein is CASSYRGNGYTF.

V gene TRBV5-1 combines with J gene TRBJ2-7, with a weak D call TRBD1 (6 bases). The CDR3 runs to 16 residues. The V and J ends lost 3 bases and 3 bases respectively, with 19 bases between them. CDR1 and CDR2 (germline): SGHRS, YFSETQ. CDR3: CASSSHTGTRGYEQYF. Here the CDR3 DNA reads TGCGCCAGCAGCTCACATACCGGGACAAGGGGCTACGAGCAGTACTTC.

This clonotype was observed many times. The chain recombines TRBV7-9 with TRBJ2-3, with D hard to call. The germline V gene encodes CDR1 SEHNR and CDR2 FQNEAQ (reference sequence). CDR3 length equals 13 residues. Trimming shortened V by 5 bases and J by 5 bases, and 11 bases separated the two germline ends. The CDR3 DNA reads TGTGCCAGCAGCCGGACCCAGCGAGATACGCAGTATTTT. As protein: CASSRTQRDTQYF.

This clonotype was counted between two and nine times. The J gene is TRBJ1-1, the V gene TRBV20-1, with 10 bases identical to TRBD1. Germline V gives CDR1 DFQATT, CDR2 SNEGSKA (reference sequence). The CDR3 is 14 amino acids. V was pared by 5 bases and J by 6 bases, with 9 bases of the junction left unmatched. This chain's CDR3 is CSAEYGTGASEAFF. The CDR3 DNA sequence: TGCAGTGCTGAGTACGGGACAGGGGCCTCTGAAGCTTTCTTT.

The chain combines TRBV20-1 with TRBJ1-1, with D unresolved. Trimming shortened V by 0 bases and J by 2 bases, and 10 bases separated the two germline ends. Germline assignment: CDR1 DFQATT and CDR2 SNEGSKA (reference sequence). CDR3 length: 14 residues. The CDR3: CSARDISRNTEAFF. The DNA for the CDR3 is TGCAGTGCTAGAGATATCTCCCGCAACACTGAAGCTTTCTTT.

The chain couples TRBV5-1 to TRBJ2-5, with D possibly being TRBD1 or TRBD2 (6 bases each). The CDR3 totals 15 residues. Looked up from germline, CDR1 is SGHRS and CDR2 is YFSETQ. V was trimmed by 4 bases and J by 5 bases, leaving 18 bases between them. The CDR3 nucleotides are TGCGCCAGCAGCGTGACAGGAGACCGGGGGGAGACCCAGTACTTC. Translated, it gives CASSVTGDRGETQYF.

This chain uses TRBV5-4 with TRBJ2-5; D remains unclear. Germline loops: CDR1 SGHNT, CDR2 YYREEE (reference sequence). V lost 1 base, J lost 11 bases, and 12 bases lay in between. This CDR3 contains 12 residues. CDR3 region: CASSLKGSGQYF. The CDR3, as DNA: TGTGCCAGCAGCTTGAAGGGATCTGGGCAGTACTTC.

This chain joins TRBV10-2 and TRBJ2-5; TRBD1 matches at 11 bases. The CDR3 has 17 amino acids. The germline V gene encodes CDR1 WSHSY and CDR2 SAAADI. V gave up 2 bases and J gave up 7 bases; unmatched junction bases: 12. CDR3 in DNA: TGCGCCAGCAGTGAGGTGTACAGGACAGGGGGCGCGGGGACCCAGTACTTC. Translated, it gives CASSEVYRTGGAGTQYF.

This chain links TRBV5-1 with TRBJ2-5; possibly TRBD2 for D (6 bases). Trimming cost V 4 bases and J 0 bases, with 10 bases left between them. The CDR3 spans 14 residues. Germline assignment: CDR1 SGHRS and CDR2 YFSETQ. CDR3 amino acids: CASSRGENQETQYF. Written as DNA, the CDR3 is TGCGCCAGCAGCCGCGGGGAAAACCAAGAGACCCAGTACTTC. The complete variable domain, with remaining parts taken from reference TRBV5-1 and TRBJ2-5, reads KAGVTQTPRYLIKTRGQQVTLSCSPISGHRSVSWYQQTPGQGLQFLFEYFSETQRNKGNFPGRFSGRQFSNSRSEMNVSTLELGDSALYLCASSRGENQETQYFGPGTRLLVL.

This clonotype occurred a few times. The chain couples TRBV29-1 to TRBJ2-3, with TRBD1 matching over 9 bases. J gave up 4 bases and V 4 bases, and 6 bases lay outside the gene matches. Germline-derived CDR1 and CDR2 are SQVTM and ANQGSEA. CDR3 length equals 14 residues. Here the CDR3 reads CSVVPDRGADTQYF. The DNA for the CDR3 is TGCAGCGTTGTCCCGGACAGGGGCGCAGATACGCAGTATTTT.

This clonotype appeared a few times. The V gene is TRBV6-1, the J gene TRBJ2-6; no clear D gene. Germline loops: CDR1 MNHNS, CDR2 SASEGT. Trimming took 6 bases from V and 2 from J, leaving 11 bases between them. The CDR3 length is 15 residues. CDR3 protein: CASRNSLTGANVLTF. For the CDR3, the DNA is TGTGCCAGCAGGAACAGTCTAACTGGGGCCAACGTCCTGACTTTC.

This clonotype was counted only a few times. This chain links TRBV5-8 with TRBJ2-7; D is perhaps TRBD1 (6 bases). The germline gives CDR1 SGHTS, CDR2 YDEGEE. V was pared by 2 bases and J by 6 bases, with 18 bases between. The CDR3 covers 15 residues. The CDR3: CASSLTLTYRAEQYF. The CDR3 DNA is TGTGCCAGCAGCTTAACGCTCACTTACAGGGCCGAGCAGTACTTC.

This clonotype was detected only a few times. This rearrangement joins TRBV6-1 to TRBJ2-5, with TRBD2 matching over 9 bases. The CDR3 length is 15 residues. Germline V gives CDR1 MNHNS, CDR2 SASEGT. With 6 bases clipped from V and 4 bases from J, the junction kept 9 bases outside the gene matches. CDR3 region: CASRLTAGGGETQYF. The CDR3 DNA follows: TGTGCCAGCAGGTTGACAGCGGGGGGCGGAGAGACCCAGTACTTC.

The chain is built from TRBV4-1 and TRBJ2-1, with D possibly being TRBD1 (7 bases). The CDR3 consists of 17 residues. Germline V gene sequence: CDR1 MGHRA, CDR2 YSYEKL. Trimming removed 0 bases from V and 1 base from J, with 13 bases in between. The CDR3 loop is CASSQDPGGRSYNEQFF. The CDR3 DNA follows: TGCGCCAGCAGCCAAGATCCAGGGGGGAGGTCCTACAATGAGCAGTTCTTC.

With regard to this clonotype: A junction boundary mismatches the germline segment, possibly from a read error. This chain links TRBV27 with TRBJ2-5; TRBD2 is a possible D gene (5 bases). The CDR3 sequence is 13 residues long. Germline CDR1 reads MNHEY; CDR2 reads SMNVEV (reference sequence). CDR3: CACSPGYQETQYF. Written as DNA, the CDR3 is TGTGCCTGCAGTCCGGGATACCAAGAGACCCAGTACTTC.

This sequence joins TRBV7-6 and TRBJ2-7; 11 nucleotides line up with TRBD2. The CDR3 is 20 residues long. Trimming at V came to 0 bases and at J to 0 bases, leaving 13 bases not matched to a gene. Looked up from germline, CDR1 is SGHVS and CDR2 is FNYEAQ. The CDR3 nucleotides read TGTGCCAGCAGCTTAGCGCCTTCGACTAGCGGGGATCTTCGCTCCTACGAGCAGTACTTC. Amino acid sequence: CASSLAPSTSGDLRSYEQYF.